This TCR beta chain was sequenced in a study of CD4 T cells in relation to SARS-CoV-2 and coronaviruses. Unexposed donor CD4+ T cells date from about 2011-2019, before the COVID-19 pandemic. The CDR3 spans 15 residues. Looked up from germline, CDR1 is KGHSH and CDR2 is LQKENI. After removal of 3 bases from V and 7 bases from J, the junction contained 6 bases not matched to a gene. Assay used: immunoSEQ multiplex PCR; TCRdb lists only in-frame clones, some missing. The sample has some 65,000 clones, around 86% seen once. The genes are TRBV18 and TRBJ1-6; 7 bases are a match to TRBD1. This receptor was identified in a human donor in good health. The source material was memory CD4+ T cells from PBMCs. CDR3 residues: CASSPRQGANSPLHF. The CDR3, as DNA: TGTGCCAGCTCACCCCGACAGGGCGCAAATTCACCCCTCCACTTT. The full variable domain, rest sourced from reference TRBV18 and TRBJ1-6, is NAGVMQNPRHLVRRRGQEARLRCSPMKGHSHVYWYRQLPEEGLKFMVYLQKENIIDESGMPKERFSAEFPKEGPSILRIQQVVRGDSAAYFCASSPRQGANSPLHFGNGTRLTVT.